This T cell receptor (beta chain) was profiled in a study of molecular identifiers for immune sequencing clone quantification. TCRdb fed the PCR reads into MiXCR, producing one record per CDR3 protein. The sample lists more than 550,000 distinct CDR3 sequences; about 25% were seen once. Trimming cost V 7 bases and J 6 bases, with 13 bases left between them. The CDR3 is made up of 12 amino acids. Using a CD8+CD4-CCR7+CD45RA+ phenotype, naive CD8 T cells were sorted. This clonotype was observed a few times. This sequence joins TRBV12-3 or TRBV12-4 and TRBJ2-7, with D possibly called TRBD1 or TRBD2 (6 bases each). The TCR was taken from a human donor in good health. Some libraries in this study had Jurkat cell RNA spiked in. The sequencing sample was made of naive CD8+ T cells from blood, with Jurkat cell RNA spiked in. Subset in this sample: FACS-sorted CD8+CD4-CCR7+CD45RA+ naive T cells. The DNA of the CDR3 is TGTGCCAGCACCGGGGGACACTCCGAGCAGTACTTC. It codes for CASTGGHSEQYF.